Each of the 14 T cell receptor beta chains below was sequenced from the same sample in a study of vaccination and CD4 T cells after COVID-19. Cultured CD4+ T cells had their DNA profiled by the Oncomine TCR Beta short-read assay. TCRdb analysed the PCR reads with MiXCR anew, one entry per CDR3 protein. The profile shows some 12,000 distinct CDR3 sequences, about three fifths of them singletons. The treatment denotes: approximately 11-day PBMC culture with coronavirus spike peptide pools or control peptides (ViraFEST assay). No antigens are known for them. The specimen sequenced was CD4+ T cells from blood, cultured in vitro. The source of these receptors is a human donor who had recovered from COVID-19.

This clonotype was detected a few times. This chain's CDR3 is CASSPWASYEQYF. The CDR3 DNA is TGTGCCAGCAGTCCATGGGCCTCCTACGAGCAGTACTTC. The chain joins TRBV28 to TRBJ2-7, with D hard to call. Trimming removed 5 bases at V and 0 bases at J, with 8 bases between. The CDR3 spans 13 residues. Germline V gene data show CDR1 as MDHEN and CDR2 as SYDVKM.

This chain connects TRBV20-1 to TRBJ2-1; 11 bases align to TRBD2. V shed 6 bases and J 7 bases; nucleotides not matched to a gene: 11. Germline V gene sequence: CDR1 DFQATT, CDR2 SNEGSKA (reference sequence). The CDR3 has 15 residues. The CDR3 region has the DNA TGCAGTGCCTACCCGACTAGCGGGACTTCAAATGAGCAGTTCTTC. Amino acids: CSAYPTSGTSNEQFF.

V usage is TRBV4-3 and J usage is TRBJ1-3; tentative D call: TRBD1 (5 bases). Trimming pared 0 bases from V and 2 bases from J, leaving 8 bases between. This CDR3 has 15 residues. CDR1 and CDR2 from the germline V gene are LGHNA and YSLEER. The DNA for the CDR3 is TGCGCCAGCAGCCAAGATTGGGGGGCTGGAAACACCATATATTTT. This sequence encodes CASSQDWGAGNTIYF.

This clonotype is a singleton in its sample. The chain recombines TRBV28 with TRBJ2-1; D possibly corresponds to TRBD2 (7 bases). Germline V gene lookup returns CDR1 MDHEN and CDR2 SYDVKM. This CDR3 comprises 15 residues. Trimming cost V 2 bases and J 12 bases, with 20 bases left between them. The CDR3 nucleotides read TGTGCCAGCAGTTTAATAGCCCGTGGCCGGGGGGCGCAGTTCTTC. This codes for CASSLIARGRGAQFF.

This clonotype was seen once. This chain connects TRBV20-1 to TRBJ2-4; D unclear. The CDR3 extends over 15 amino acids. CDR1 and CDR2 (germline): DFQATT, SNEGSKA (reference sequence). The V gene lost 0 bases and the J gene lost 0 bases, with 9 bases spanning the gap. CDR3 nucleotides: TGCAGTGCTAGAGACCCCTTCTTAGCCAAAAACATTCAGTACTTC. It specifies CSARDPFLAKNIQYF.

The V call is TRBV15, the J call TRBJ2-2; D is unresolved. In germline, CDR1 is LNHNV, CDR2 YYDKDF (reference sequence). The CDR3 is made up of 14 amino acids. Trimming removed 2 bases at V and 3 bases at J, with 7 bases between. CDR3: CATSRHLDTGELFF. The DNA for the CDR3 is TGTGCCACCAGCAGACACTTGGACACCGGGGAGCTGTTTTTT.

This clonotype was observed a handful of times. V is TRBV18 and J is TRBJ2-5; D is unresolved. The CDR3 runs to 16 residues. Trimming took 3 bases from V and 2 from J, leaving 16 bases between them. Germline V CDR1 and CDR2: KGHSH, LQKENI. As DNA, the CDR3 is TGTGCCAGCTCACCGAGCCAGCGTCCTACACAAGAGACCCAGTACTTC. Amino acid sequence: CASSPSQRPTQETQYF. Full variable domain (rest looked up from reference TRBV18 and TRBJ2-5): NAGVMQNPRHLVRRRGQEARLRCSPMKGHSHVYWYRQLPEEGLKFMVYLQKENIIDESGMPKERFSAEFPKEGPSILRIQQVVRGDSAAYFCASSPSQRPTQETQYFGPGTRLLVL.

This chain links TRBV21-1 with TRBJ2-1; TRBD2 was called by the table and not checked on the DNA. TRBV21-1 is shown as a pseudogene. The CDR3 is 14 residues long. DNA for the CDR3: TGTGCCAGCAACCGACTAGCGGGAGTCAATGAGCAGTTCTTC. Protein product: CASNRLAGVNEQFF.

The chain links TRBV20-1 to TRBJ1-1; D may be TRBD1 (6 bases). In germline, CDR1 is DFQATT, CDR2 SNEGSKA (reference sequence). Trimming pared 3 bases from V and 1 base from J, leaving 6 bases between. CDR3 size: 12 residues. This chain's CDR3 is CSASRGNTEAFF. The DNA of the CDR3 is TGCAGTGCTAGCAGGGGGAACACTGAAGCTTTCTTT.

This clonotype has more than one count but fewer than ten. The J gene is TRBJ2-5, the V gene TRBV20-1; 7 positions agree with TRBD2. Germline V gene data show CDR1 as DFQATT and CDR2 as SNEGSKA (reference sequence). The CDR3 spans 16 residues. The J segment lost 2 bases and the V segment lost 6 bases, leaving 15 bases of the junction unmatched. In DNA, the CDR3 is TGCAGTGCCCTCCTCCGGGCTAGCGGAAATCAAGAGACCCAGTACTTC. Its translation: CSALLRASGNQETQYF.

This clonotype was seen a few times. The rearrangement uses TRBV7-2 and TRBJ2-1, with D possibly matching TRBD1 (5 bases). V was shortened by 1 base and J by 7 bases, with 20 bases between the two germline ends. This CDR3 is 17 amino acids long. CDR1 SGHTA and CDR2 FQGNSA come from the germline V gene. CDR3 DNA sequence: TGTGCCAGCAGCTTAGACGAAAGGAACCAGGGCTGGAATGAGCAGTTCTTC. It is translated as CASSLDERNQGWNEQFF.

This clonotype was seen a handful of times. V and J are TRBV6-1 and TRBJ1-5; 10 nucleotides line up with TRBD1. This CDR3 spans 14 amino acids. Germline V gives CDR1 MNHNS, CDR2 SASEGT. Unmatched junction bases numbered 4, after V lost 6 bases and J lost 5 bases. CDR3 in DNA: TGTGCCAGCAGAACGACAGGGGGCGATCAGCCCCAGCATTTT. Translation: CASRTTGGDQPQHF.

The DNA for the CDR3 is TGTGCCAGCAGGGGTTTGGGGGCATATAGCAATCAGCCCCAGCATTTT. Translating it yields CASRGLGAYSNQPQHF. V gene TRBV6-4 combines with J gene TRBJ1-5; TRBD1 is a possible D gene (6 bases). The CDR3 is 16 residues long. V lost 6 bases, J lost 0 bases, and 15 bases lay in between. Germline V gene data show CDR1 as MRHNA and CDR2 as SNTAGT.

The rearrangement joins TRBV20-1 to TRBJ2-5; no clear D gene. Germline CDR1 reads DFQATT; CDR2 reads SNEGSKA (reference sequence). V gave up 3 bases and J gave up 0 bases, with 14 bases separating them. The CDR3 is made up of 15 amino acids. DNA for the CDR3: TGCAGTGCTAGTCGTAGCTGGGTGTACCAAGAGACCCAGTACTTC. It encodes CSASRSWVYQETQYF.